This T cell receptor (beta chain) was obtained from a study of shared clonotypes between healthy human individuals. Study-level points and caveats: Despite large depth, rarefaction showed incomplete sorted-subset sequencing. Richness estimates generally favored naive over memory subsets.

In the naive CD8 group, cells lacked CD45RO and were positively selected for CCR7, so terminally differentiated effector memory CD45RA+ cells were left out. Repertoires were generated with immunoSEQ multiplex PCR, while TCRdb's copy carries only in-frame clones and drops some. This sample has roughly 2 million clones, with just under 95% found just once. Germline V gene lookup returns CDR1 MNHNS and CDR2 SASEGT. CDR3 length: 17 amino acids. With 1 base removed from V and 4 bases from J, the gap between germline ends came to 17 bases. Regarding this clone: What it binds is not known.

The sequencing input was naive CD8+ T cells sorted from blood. The TCR was taken from a man aged 18 to 35 in good health. The chain joins TRBV6-1 to TRBJ1-3; no definite D call. The CDR3 coding sequence is TGTGCCAGCAGTGAAGGACGAATGGCCACCTCAGGAAACACCATATATTTT. It is translated as CASSEGRMATSGNTIYF.